This TCR beta chain emerged from a study of blood T cell repertoires in COVID-19. The J segment lost 3 bases and the V segment lost 3 bases, leaving 2 bases of the junction unmatched. The CDR3 covers 15 residues. In germline, CDR1 is SGHNT, CDR2 YYREEE (reference sequence). The method was immunoSEQ multiplex PCR; TCRdb's version includes in-frame clones alone and lacks a portion of them. The sample lists more than 85,000 clones, around 81% occurring once. The chain couples TRBV5-4 to TRBJ2-1; 11 bases are a match to TRBD2. Sequencing was done on a sample of peripheral blood. This clonotype was obtained from an elderly man with acute or convalescent COVID-19. CDR3: CASSSTSGSYNEQFF. The CDR3 bases are TGTGCCAGCAGCTCTACTAGCGGGAGCTACAATGAGCAGTTCTTC.